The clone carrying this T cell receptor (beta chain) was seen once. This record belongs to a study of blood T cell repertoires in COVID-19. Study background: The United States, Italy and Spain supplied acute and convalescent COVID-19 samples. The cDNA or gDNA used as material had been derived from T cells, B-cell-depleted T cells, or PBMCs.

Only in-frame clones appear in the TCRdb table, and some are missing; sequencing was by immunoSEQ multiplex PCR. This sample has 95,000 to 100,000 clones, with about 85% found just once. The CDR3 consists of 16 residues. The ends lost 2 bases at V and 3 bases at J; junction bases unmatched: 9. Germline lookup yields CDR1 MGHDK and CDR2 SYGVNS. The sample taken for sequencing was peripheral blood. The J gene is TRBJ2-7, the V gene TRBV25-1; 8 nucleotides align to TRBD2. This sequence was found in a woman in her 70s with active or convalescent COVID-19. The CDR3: CASSEGGGRRIYEQYF. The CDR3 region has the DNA TGTGCCAGCAGTGAAGGCGGGGGGCGGCGAATCTACGAGCAGTACTTC.